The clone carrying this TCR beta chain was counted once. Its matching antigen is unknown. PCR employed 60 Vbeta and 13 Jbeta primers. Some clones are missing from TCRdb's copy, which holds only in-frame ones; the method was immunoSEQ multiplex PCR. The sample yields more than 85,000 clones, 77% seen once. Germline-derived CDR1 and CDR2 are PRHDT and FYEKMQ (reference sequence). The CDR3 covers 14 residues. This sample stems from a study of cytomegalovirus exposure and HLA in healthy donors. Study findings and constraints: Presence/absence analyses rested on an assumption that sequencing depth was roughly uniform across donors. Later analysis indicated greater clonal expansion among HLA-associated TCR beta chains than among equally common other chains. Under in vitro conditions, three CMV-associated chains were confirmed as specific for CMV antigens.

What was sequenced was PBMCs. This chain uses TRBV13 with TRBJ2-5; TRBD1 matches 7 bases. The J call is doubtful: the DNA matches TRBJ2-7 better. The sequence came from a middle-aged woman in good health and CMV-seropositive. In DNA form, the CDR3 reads TGTGCCAGCAGGAAACAGGGGACCTCCTACGAGCAGTACTTC. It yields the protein CASRKQGTSYEQYF.